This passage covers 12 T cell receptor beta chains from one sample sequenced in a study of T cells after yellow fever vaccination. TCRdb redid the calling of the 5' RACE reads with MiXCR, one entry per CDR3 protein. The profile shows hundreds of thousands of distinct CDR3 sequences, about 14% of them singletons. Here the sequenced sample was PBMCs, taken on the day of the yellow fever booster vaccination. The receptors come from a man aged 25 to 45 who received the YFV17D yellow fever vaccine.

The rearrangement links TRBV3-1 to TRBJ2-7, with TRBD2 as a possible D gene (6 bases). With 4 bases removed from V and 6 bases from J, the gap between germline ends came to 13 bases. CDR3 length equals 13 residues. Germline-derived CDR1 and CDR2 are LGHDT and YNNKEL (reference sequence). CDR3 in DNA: TGTGCCAGCAGCCCTAGGAGGGGATCCGAGCAGTACTTC. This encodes CASSPRRGSEQYF.

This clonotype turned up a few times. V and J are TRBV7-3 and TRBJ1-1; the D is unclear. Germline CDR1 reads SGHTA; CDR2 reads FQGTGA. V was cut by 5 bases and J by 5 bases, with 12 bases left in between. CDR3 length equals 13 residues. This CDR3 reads CASSPNVGTEAFF. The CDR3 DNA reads TGTGCCAGCAGCCCCAACGTTGGGACTGAAGCTTTCTTT.

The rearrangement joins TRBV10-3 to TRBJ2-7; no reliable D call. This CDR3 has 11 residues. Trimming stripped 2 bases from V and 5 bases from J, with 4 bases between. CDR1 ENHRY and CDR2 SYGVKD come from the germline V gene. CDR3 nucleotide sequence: TGTGCCATCAGTGAGCACCACGAGCAGTACTTC. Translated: CAISEHHEQYF.

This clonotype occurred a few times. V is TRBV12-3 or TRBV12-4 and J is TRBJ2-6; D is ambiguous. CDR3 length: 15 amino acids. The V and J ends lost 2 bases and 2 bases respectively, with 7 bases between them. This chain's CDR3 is CASSLSPAGANVLTF. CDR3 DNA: TGTGCCAGCAGTTTAAGTCCAGCTGGGGCCAACGTCCTGACTTTC.

The chain's CDR3 is CSAREGSRSTEAFF. Written as DNA, the CDR3 is TGCAGTGCTAGAGAAGGTTCTAGGAGCACTGAAGCTTTCTTT. The rearrangement uses TRBV20-1 and TRBJ1-1; unclear D gene. The CDR3 is made up of 14 amino acids. Germline V lookup: CDR1 DFQATT, CDR2 SNEGSKA (reference sequence). Trimming stripped 0 bases from V and 4 bases from J, with 12 bases between.

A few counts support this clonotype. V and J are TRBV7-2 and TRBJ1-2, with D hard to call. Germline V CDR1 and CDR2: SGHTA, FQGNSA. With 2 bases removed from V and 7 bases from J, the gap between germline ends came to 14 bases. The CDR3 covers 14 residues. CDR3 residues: CASSLSGLGPGYTF. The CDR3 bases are TGTGCCAGCAGCTTATCAGGACTGGGTCCTGGCTACACCTTC.

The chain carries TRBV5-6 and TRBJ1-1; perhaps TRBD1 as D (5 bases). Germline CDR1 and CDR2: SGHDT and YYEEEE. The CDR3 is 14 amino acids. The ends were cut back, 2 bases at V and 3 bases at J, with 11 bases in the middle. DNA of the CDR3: TGTGCCAGCAGCTTCCGCCGACAGCACACTGAAGCTTTCTTT. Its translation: CASSFRRQHTEAFF.

For the CDR3, the DNA is TGTGCCAGCAGCTTAGCGCAGACTAGCGGTCAAGAGACCCAGTACTTC. It specifies CASSLAQTSGQETQYF. The chain has TRBV7-2 and TRBJ2-5; 9 bases line up with TRBD2. Germline V gene sequence: CDR1 SGHTA, CDR2 FQGNSA. V trimming: 0 bases; J trimming: 2 bases; junction bases outside the gene matches: 4. The CDR3 is 16 amino acids.

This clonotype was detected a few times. CDR3 sequence: CASSLQQGDKLFF. The DNA for the CDR3 is TGTGCCAGCAGCTTGCAACAGGGGGACAAACTGTTTTTT. This chain uses TRBV5-4 with TRBJ1-4; TRBD1 matches 8 bases. Germline V gives CDR1 SGHNT, CDR2 YYREEE (reference sequence). Germline trimming cut 1 base from V and 11 bases from J; bases unmatched to any gene: 4. The CDR3 length is 13 residues. The full variable domain, with the rest looked up from reference TRBV5-4 and TRBJ1-4, is ETGVTQSPTHLIKTRGQQVTLRCSSQSGHNTVSWYQQALGQGPQFIFQYYREEENGRGNFPPRFSGLQFPNYSSELNVNALELDDSALYLCASSLQQGDKLFFGSGTQLSVL.

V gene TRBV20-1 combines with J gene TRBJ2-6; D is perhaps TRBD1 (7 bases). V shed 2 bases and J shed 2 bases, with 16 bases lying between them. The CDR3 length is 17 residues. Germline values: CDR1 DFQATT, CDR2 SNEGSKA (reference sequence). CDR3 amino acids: CSARPQEGQPGANVLTF. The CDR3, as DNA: TGCAGTGCTAGACCCCAGGAGGGACAGCCTGGGGCCAACGTCCTGACTTTC.

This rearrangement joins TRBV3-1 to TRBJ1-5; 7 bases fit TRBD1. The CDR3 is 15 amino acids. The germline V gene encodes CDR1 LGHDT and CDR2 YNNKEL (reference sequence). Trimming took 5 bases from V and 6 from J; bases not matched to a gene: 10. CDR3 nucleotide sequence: TGTGCCAGCAGCTCTACAGGGGTAGAGGTTCAGCCCCAGCATTTT. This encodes CASSSTGVEVQPQHF.

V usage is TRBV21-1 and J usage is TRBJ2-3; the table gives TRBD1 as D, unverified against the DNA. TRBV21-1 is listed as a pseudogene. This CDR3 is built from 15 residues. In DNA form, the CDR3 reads TGTGCCAGCAAGCGGACAGTTCCGTGTCAATATACGCAGTATTTT. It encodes CASKRTVPCQYTQYF.